By share, the clone carrying this TCR beta chain counts as medium-sized. This sample is drawn from a study of graft-versus-host responses after intestinal transplantation. Study background: Multivisceral, liver-intestinal, or isolated intestinal transplants were given to recipients. All of the recipients had induction that used anti-thymocyte globulin, then tacrolimus and steroids for approximately 3 years. Regarding the study as a whole: The marrow of recipients harbored GvH clones, and ileum or blood showed some of them first.

Clones were read by immunoSEQ multiplex PCR, and TCRdb kept only the in-frame ones, dropping some. The sample lists roughly 15,000 clones, over 35% occurring once. Germline lookup yields CDR1 LNHDA and CDR2 SQIVND (reference sequence). The CDR3 spans 15 residues. The V and J ends lost 5 bases and 8 bases, in that order; junction bases with no gene match: 6. Irradiated, violet-dye-labeled stimulators (roughly 200,000) were plated alongside roughly 200,000 CFSE-labeled responders. Sorted cells were CFSE-low CD3+CD4+ or CD3+CD8+ proliferating responders. The source of this sequence is a human patient who received an intestinal transplant. The chain carries TRBV19 and TRBJ2-5, with TRBD2 matching 15 bases. The material was alloreactive CD8+ T cells from a mixed lymphocyte reaction culture, obtained before intestinal transplant. Described subset: CFSE-low proliferating T cells sorted from roughly six-day pre-transplant mixed lymphocyte reaction (GvH or HvG direction). CDR3 in DNA: TGTGCCAGTAGTTTCGGGACTAGCGGGGGGAGAACCCAGTACTTC. The encoded protein is CASSFGTSGGRTQYF.